This T cell receptor beta chain was obtained from a study of T-cell reconstitution after alpha-beta-depleted transplantation in children. The sample holds a few counts of this clonotype. The V gene lost 7 bases and the J gene lost 1 base, with 10 bases spanning the gap. Germline V lookup: CDR1 ENHRY, CDR2 SYGVKD. The CDR3 loop spans 14 amino acids. A library of TCRbeta sequences, prepared with unique molecular identifiers, was generated. TCRdb re-called the PCR reads through MiXCR, storing one row per CDR3 protein. The sample has 250,000 to 400,000 distinct CDR3 sequences, approximately 23% seen once; the top ten hold about 10%.

This chain links TRBV10-3 with TRBJ2-2; D not certain. This sequence was found in a male patient aged 10 to 17 who had a stem cell transplant for acute lymphoblastic leukemia, so the T cells may come from the graft donor. The sample here was PBMCs, mostly from graft donor cells, taken 180 days after TCRalphabeta/CD19-depleted stem cell transplant. The chain's CDR3 is CAINVARNTGELFF. The CDR3 DNA sequence: TGTGCCATCAACGTGGCGCGGAACACCGGGGAGCTGTTTTTT.